This entry concerns a single T cell receptor beta chain. This sample was taken from a study of blood T cell repertoires in COVID-19. About the research overall: In each case, the material was cDNA or gDNA derived from T cells, B-cell-depleted T cells, or PBMCs.

The CDR3 runs to 15 residues. Germline loops: CDR1 SGHDT, CDR2 YYEEEE. V trimming: 5 bases; J trimming: 7 bases; junction bases outside the gene matches: 9. This table comes from immunoSEQ multiplex PCR, and its TCRdb copy is limited to in-frame clones, with some not included. This table has over 150,000 clones, roughly 93% appearing once. Sequencing was done on a sample of peripheral blood. This receptor was obtained from a man between 18 and 29 years old with COVID-19, enrolled during active disease. The chain is built from TRBV5-6 and TRBJ1-2; 12 nucleotides match TRBD1. The CDR3 loop is CASRSRGQGAGGYTF. Here the CDR3 DNA reads TGTGCCAGCAGATCACGGGGACAGGGGGCGGGTGGCTACACCTTC. The full variable domain, in which reference TRBV5-6 and TRBJ1-2 provide the parts outside the CDR3, is DAGVTQSPTHLIKTRGQQVTLRCSPKSGHDTVSWYQQALGQGPQFIFQYYEEEERQRGNFPDRFSGHQFPNYSSELNVNALLLGDSALYLCASRSRGQGAGGYTFGSGTRLTVV.